This T cell receptor (beta chain) derives from a study of blood T cells in healthy people across ages. Regarding the study as a whole: Naive CD4+ cells and diversity were both higher in long-lived donors than in aged donors.

Trimming stripped 7 bases from V and 0 bases from J, with 13 bases between. The CDR3 consists of 13 residues. Germline V gene data show CDR1 as SQVTM and CDR2 as ANQGSEA. Next came a second PCR, run for about 7 to 12 cycles, which used a sample-barcoded 5' primer along with a J-beta primer mix. MiXCR was run by TCRdb on the 5' RACE reads, yielding one entry per CDR3 protein. The sample carries more than 1 million distinct CDR3 sequences, 35% to 50% recorded once. Concerning this clonotype: What it recognizes is unknown.

The chain couples TRBV29-1 to TRBJ2-7; TRBD1 is a possible D gene (5 bases). The source of this sequence is a woman aged 60 to 75 in good health. What was sequenced was blood. The CDR3 nucleotides read TGCAGCGCCCGGACACCGAGCTCCTACGAGCAGTACTTC. This translates into CSARTPSSYEQYF.